The clone carrying this TCR beta chain was recorded once. This sample is drawn from a study of blood T cell repertoires in COVID-19. Study overall: Collection of acute and convalescent COVID-19 samples took place in the United States, Italy and Spain. The cDNA or gDNA used as material had been derived from T cells, B-cell-depleted T cells, or PBMCs.

The CDR3 runs 15 residues. Germline V gene data show CDR1 as KGHDR and CDR2 as SFDVKD. Trimming removed 5 bases at V and 3 bases at J, with 13 bases between. TCRdb's table, derived via immunoSEQ multiplex PCR, lists solely in-frame clones and lacks some. This sample has 80,000 to 100,000 clones, with approximately 84% found just once. The sample consisted of peripheral blood. The clonotype originates from a man in his sixties with acute or convalescent COVID-19. This chain joins TRBV24-1 and TRBJ2-1; tentative D call: TRBD2 (5 bases). CDR3 nucleotides: TGTGCCACCAGTGTACATGAACTAGGCTACAATGAGCAGTTCTTC. Residues: CATSVHELGYNEQFF.